The 10 T cell receptor beta chains presented below share a single source sample, sequenced in a study of T cells in localized non-small cell lung cancer (dated by TCRdb to the early 2020s). Libraries were built with the immunoSEQ multiplex PCR assay. TCRdb took this table from immuneACCESS and kept in-frame rearrangements with V and J called. Such tables lack part of the clones; where checked against another copy, unresolved V genes explain under half of the gap, and the rest is unexplained. Across this sample there are approximately 12,000 clones, with approximately 87% seen only once. The ten largest clones capture 22% of the sample. This material consisted of peripheral blood, taken before any cancer treatment. The receptor set was obtained from a male donor aged 60 or over with stage I lung adenocarcinoma.

This clone appeared once. The CDR3 coding sequence is TGTGCCTGGAGTGTGGGAGATCATGGCTACACCTTC. It is translated as CAWSVGDHGYTF. The gene calls are TRBV30 and TRBJ1-2; no firm D call. CDR3 size: 12 residues. Germline V lookup: CDR1 GTSNPN, CDR2 SVGIG (reference sequence). V was pared by 0 bases and J by 6 bases, with 8 bases between.

The chain is built from TRBV19 and TRBJ2-2; 9 nucleotides match TRBD2. Germline trimming cut 4 bases from V and 0 bases from J; bases unmatched to any gene: 6. In germline, CDR1 is LNHDA, CDR2 SQIVND (reference sequence). The CDR3 contains 17 residues. The CDR3 is CASSTGAGGSNTGELFF. The CDR3 nucleotides read TGTGCCAGTAGTACTGGAGCGGGGGGATCGAACACCGGGGAGCTGTTTTTT.

V usage is TRBV19 and J usage is TRBJ2-6, with 8 nucleotides matching TRBD1. This CDR3 has 19 residues. Germline V lookup: CDR1 LNHDA, CDR2 SQIVND (reference sequence). Germline trimming cut 5 bases from V and 0 bases from J; bases unmatched to any gene: 12. The CDR3 bases are TGTGCCAGTAGTTATTCTCGACAGGGGACAACCTCTGGGGCCAACGTCCTGACTTTC. Translating it yields CASSYSRQGTTSGANVLTF.

This clone was counted only a few times. The chain combines TRBV28 with TRBJ1-2, with 8 positions matching TRBD1. V was clipped by 6 bases and J by 3 bases; unmatched bases: 9. Looked up from germline, CDR1 is MDHEN and CDR2 is SYDVKM. The CDR3 loop spans 15 amino acids. CDR3 in DNA: TGTGCCAGCAGGGGGCAGGGGGCGGATCACTATGGCTACACCTTC. Residues: CASRGQGADHYGYTF.

The rearrangement links TRBV5-5 to TRBJ1-1; D uncertain. Trimming stripped 3 bases from V and 0 bases from J, with 9 bases between. The CDR3 is 14 amino acids. Germline V gene sequence: CDR1 SGHKS, CDR2 YYEKEE (reference sequence). The DNA of the CDR3 is TGTGCCAGCAGCTACGGTGGGATGAACACTGAAGCTTTCTTT. As protein: CASSYGGMNTEAFF.

The rearrangement uses TRBV6-6 and TRBJ2-3; no firm D call. Germline-derived CDR1 and CDR2 are MNHNY and SVGAGI (reference sequence). Trimming stripped 3 bases from V and 6 bases from J, with 7 bases between. This CDR3 contains 12 residues. For the CDR3, the DNA is TGTGCCAGCAGTTATAACGGGGATACGCAGTATTTT. This codes for CASSYNGDTQYF.

Written as DNA, the CDR3 is TGCGCCAGCAAGAGGGATACAGCAGATGAAAAACTGTTTTTT. Its protein product is CASKRDTADEKLFF. The chain joins TRBV5-1 to TRBJ1-4, with unresolved D. The germline V gene encodes CDR1 SGHRS and CDR2 YFSETQ. Deletions cut 6 bases from V and 6 bases from J, with 15 bases between. The CDR3 runs 14 residues.

The chain uses TRBV11-1 and TRBJ1-3, with a possible D match to TRBD1 (6 bases). Germline V lookup: CDR1 SGHAT, CDR2 FQDESV (reference sequence). CDR3 length: 15 residues. The V gene lost 6 bases and the J gene lost 0 bases, with 12 bases spanning the gap. The CDR3 sequence: CASSGQFSSGNTIYF. The CDR3 bases are TGTGCCAGCAGTGGACAGTTCTCCTCTGGAAACACCATATATTTT.

The rearrangement links TRBV27 to TRBJ2-7; D may be TRBD1 or TRBD2 (5 bases each). The CDR3 is 15 residues long. Looked up from germline, CDR1 is MNHEY and CDR2 is SMNVEV (reference sequence). V lost 8 bases and J 2 bases, leaving 19 bases between the germline ends. CDR3 in amino acids: CASSTGTLKTYEQYF. CDR3 DNA: TGTGCCAGCTCAACCGGGACCCTAAAGACCTACGAGCAGTACTTC.

This chain links TRBV7-9 with TRBJ1-2; maybe TRBD1 (5 bases). The CDR3 covers 15 residues. Germline assignment: CDR1 SEHNR and CDR2 FQNEAQ (reference sequence). Trimming removed 5 bases from V and 0 bases from J, with 13 bases in between. The CDR3 loop is CASSQGGSANYGYTF. As DNA, the CDR3 is TGTGCCAGCAGCCAGGGAGGCAGCGCTAACTATGGCTACACCTTC.